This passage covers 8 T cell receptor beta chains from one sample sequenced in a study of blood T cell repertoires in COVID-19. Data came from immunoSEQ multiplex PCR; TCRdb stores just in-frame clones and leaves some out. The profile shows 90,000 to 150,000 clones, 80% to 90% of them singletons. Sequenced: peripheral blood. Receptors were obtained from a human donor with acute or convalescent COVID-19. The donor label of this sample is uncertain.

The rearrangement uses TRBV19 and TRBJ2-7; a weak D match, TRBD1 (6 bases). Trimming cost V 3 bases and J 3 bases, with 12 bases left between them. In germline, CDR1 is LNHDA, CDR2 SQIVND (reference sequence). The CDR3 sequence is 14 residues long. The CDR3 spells CASSMRDTGYEQYF. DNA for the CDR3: TGTGCCAGTAGTATGAGGGACACGGGCTACGAGCAGTACTTC.

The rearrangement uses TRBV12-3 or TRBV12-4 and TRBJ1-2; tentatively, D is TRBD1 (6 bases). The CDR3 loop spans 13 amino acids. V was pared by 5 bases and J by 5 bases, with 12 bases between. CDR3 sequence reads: CASSPGEGYGYTF. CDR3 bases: TGTGCCAGCAGTCCAGGGGAAGGGTATGGCTACACCTTC.

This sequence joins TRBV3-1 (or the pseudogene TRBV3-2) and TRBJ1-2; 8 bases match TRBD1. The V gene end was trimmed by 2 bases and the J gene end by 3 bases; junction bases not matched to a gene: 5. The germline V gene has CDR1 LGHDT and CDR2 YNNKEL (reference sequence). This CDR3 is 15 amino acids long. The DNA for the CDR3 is TGTGCCAGCAGCCAAAGGACAGGGCCAGACTATGGCTACACCTTC. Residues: CASSQRTGPDYGYTF.

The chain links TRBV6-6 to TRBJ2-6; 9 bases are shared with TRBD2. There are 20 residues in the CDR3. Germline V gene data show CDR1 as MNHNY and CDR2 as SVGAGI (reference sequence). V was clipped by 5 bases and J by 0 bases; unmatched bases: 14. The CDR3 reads CASSPLTSGFAHSGANVLTF. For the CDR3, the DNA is TGTGCCAGCAGTCCACTGACTAGCGGTTTTGCTCACTCTGGGGCCAACGTCCTGACTTTC.

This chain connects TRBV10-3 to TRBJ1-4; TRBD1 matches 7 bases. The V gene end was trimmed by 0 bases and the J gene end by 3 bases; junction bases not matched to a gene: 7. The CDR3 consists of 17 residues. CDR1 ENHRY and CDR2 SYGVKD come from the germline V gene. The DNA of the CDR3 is TGTGCCATCAGTGAGTCGAGCAGGGGGTCGGCTAATGAAAAACTGTTTTTT. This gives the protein CAISESSRGSANEKLFF.

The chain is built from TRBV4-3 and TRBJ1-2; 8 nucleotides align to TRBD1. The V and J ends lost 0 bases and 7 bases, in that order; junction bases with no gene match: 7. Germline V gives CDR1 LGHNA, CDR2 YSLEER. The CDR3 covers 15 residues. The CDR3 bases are TGCGCCAGCAGCCAAGATGCGACAGGGGCGTTTGGCTACACCTTC. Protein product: CASSQDATGAFGYTF.

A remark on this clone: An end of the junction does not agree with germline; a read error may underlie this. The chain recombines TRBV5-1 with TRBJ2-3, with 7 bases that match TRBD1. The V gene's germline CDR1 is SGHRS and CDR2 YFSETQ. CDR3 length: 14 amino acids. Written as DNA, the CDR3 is TGCGCCAGCAGCTCTCGGACAGGCACGGATACGCAGTATTTT. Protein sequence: CASSSRTGTDTQYF. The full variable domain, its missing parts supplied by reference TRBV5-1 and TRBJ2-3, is KAGVTQTPRYLIKTRGQQVTLSCSPISGHRSVSWYQQTPGQGLQFLFEYFSETQRNKGNFPGRFSGRQFSNSRSEMNVSTLELGDSALYLCASSSRTGTDTQYFGPGTRLTVL.

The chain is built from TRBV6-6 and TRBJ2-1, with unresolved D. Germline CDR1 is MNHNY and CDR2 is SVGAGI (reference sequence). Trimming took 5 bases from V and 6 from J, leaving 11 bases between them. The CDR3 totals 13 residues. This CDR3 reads CASSPRMANEQFF. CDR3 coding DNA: TGTGCCAGCAGTCCCCGTATGGCCAATGAGCAGTTCTTC.